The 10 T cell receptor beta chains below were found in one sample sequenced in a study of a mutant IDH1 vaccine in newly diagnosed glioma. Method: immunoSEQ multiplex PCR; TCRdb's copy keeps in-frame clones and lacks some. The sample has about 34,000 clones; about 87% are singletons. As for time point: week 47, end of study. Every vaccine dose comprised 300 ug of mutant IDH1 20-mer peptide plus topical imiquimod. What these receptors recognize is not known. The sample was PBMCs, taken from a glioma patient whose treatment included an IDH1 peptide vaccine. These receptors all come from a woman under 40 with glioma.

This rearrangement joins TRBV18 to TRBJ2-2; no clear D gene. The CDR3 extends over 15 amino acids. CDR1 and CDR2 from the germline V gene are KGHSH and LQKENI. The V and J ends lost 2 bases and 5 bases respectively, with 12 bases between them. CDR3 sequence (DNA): TGTGCCAGCTCACCAAGACCTTTCAATACCGGGGAGCTGTTTTTT. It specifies CASSPRPFNTGELFF. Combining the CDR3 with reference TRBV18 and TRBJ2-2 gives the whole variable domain NAGVMQNPRHLVRRRGQEARLRCSPMKGHSHVYWYRQLPEEGLKFMVYLQKENIIDESGMPKERFSAEFPKEGPSILRIQQVVRGDSAAYFCASSPRPFNTGELFFGEGSRLTVL.

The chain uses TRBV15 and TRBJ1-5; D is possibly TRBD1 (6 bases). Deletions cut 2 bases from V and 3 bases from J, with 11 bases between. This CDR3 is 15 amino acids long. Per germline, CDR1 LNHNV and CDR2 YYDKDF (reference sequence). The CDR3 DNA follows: TGTGCCACCAGCAGAAAGGGGGGGATCAATCAGCCCCAGCATTTT. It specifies CATSRKGGINQPQHF.

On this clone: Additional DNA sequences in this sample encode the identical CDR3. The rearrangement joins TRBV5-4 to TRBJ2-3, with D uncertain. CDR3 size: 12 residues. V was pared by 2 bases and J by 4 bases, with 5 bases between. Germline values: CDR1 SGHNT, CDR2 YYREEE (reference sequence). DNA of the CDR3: TGTGCCAGCAGCTTAGGGTCAGATACGCAGTATTTT. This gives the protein CASSLGSDTQYF.

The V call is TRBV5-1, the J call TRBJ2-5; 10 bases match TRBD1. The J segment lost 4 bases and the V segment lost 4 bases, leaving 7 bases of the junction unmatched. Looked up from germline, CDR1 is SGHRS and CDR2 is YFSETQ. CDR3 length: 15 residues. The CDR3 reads CASSPGTGVRETQYF. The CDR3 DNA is TGCGCCAGCAGCCCCGGGACAGGGGTACGAGAGACCCAGTACTTC. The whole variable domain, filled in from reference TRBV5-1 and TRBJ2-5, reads KAGVTQTPRYLIKTRGQQVTLSCSPISGHRSVSWYQQTPGQGLQFLFEYFSETQRNKGNFPGRFSGRQFSNSRSEMNVSTLELGDSALYLCASSPGTGVRETQYFGPGTRLLVL.

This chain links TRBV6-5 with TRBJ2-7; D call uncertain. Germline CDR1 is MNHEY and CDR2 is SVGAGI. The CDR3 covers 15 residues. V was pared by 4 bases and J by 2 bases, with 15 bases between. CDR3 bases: TGTGCCAGCAGTTCCTTCGCTGGACCACCCTACGAGCAGTACTTC. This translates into CASSSFAGPPYEQYF.

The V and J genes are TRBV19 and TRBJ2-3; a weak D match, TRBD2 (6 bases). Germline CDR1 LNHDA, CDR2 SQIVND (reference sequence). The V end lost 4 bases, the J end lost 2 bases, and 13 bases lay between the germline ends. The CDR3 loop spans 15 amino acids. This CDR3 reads CASSSLSGDTDTQYF. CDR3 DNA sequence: TGTGCCAGTAGTAGCTTGTCGGGGGACACAGATACGCAGTATTTT. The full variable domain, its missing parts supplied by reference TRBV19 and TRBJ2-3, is DGGITQSPKYLFRKEGQNVTLSCEQNLNHDAMYWYRQDPGQGLRLIYYSQIVNDFQKGDIAEGYSVSREKKESFPLTVTSAQKNPTAFYLCASSSLSGDTDTQYFGPGTRLTVL.

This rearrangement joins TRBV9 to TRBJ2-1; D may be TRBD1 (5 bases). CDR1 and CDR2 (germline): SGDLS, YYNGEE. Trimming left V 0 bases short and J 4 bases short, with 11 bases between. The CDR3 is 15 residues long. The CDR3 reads CASSVEGSGYNEQFF. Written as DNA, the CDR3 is TGTGCCAGCAGCGTAGAGGGGTCCGGATACAATGAGCAGTTCTTC.

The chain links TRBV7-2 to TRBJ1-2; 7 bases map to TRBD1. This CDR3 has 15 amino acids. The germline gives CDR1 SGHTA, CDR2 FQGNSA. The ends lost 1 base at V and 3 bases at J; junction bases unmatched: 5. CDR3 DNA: TGTGCCAGCAGCTTAGATCGACAGGGCTACTATGGCTACACCTTC. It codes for CASSLDRQGYYGYTF.

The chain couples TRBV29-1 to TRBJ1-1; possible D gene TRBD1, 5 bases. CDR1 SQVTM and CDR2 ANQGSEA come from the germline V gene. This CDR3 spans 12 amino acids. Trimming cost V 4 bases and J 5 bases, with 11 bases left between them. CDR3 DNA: TGCAGCGTTGGGCTTGGGGGGACTGAAGCTTTCTTT. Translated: CSVGLGGTEAFF. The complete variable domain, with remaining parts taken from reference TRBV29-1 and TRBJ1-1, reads SAVISQKPSRDICQRGTSLTIQCQVDSQVTMMFWYRQQPGQSLTLIATANQGSEATYESGFVIDKFPISRPNLTFSTLTVSNMSPEDSSIYLCSVGLGGTEAFFGQGTRLTVV.

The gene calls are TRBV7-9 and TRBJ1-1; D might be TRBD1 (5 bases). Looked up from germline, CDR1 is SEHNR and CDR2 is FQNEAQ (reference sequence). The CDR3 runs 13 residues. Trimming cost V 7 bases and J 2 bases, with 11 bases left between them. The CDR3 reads CASTTGVNTEAFF. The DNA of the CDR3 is TGTGCCAGCACCACAGGAGTCAACACTGAAGCTTTCTTT. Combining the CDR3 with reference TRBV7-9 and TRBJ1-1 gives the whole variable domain DTGVSQNPRHKITKRGQNVTFRCDPISEHNRLYWYRQTLGQGPEFLTYFQNEAQLEKSRLLSDRFSAERPKGSFSTLEIQRTEQGDSAMYLCASTTGVNTEAFFGQGTRLTVV.